This T cell receptor beta chain was sequenced in a study of cytomegalovirus exposure and HLA in healthy donors (dated by TCRdb to the late 2010s). General notes on the study: An earlier analysis of roughly 500 of the donors reported approximately 300 Gb of sequence data and around 120 million unique TCR beta sequences obtained from roughly 170 million T cells. Alongside the repertoire data, information on donor age, sex, ethnicity and CMV serostatus was compiled. A few DR-DQ haplotypes were treated as single units for association and clustering because of strong linkage in the cohort. A later analysis re-analyzed previously published TCR beta repertoires from roughly 630 donors and added high-resolution HLA genotyping to study TCR occurrence patterns. Rather than drawing on any new phenotypic data, the later analysis identified candidate immune exposures from TCR beta sequences and the way those sequences occurred across donors. The T cell repertoires of around 730 subjects were profiled by immunosequencing and related to cytomegalovirus serostatus. In a later genetic analysis, genome-wide SNP genotypes for about 55% of the roughly 700 donors were used, and that subset was treated as a discovery cohort. Along with the approximately 620-subject first cohort, a separate validation cohort of 120 different subjects was used. Among around 400 genotyped donors of the cohort, an average of roughly 240,000 unique TCR beta nucleotide sequences were sequenced per donor, roughly 18% of them non-productive. The number of donors typed differed by locus, with about 629-640 for A, B, C, DRB1 and DQB1, roughly 520 for DQA1, 600 to 610 for DPA1, and about 450 for DPB1. Roughly 300 gigabases of sequencing data and approximately 85 million unique TCR sequences were included in an early release covering about 600 HLA-typed donors. Both class I and class II loci were covered by HLA typing, at four-digit resolution. All discovery cohort repertoires had been generated on a single sequencing platform. The study aimed to test whether signatures of past pathogen exposure could be identified by cataloging public T cell receptors. An earlier analysis of 500 to 650 of the donors applied high-throughput TCR beta sequencing to assess whether each TCR beta V gene segment acted as functional or pseudogenic. Among the roughly 390 genotyped donors, around 81% belonged to the genetic ancestry cluster associated with self-reported Caucasian donors. To predict cytomegalovirus infection status, the study combined high-throughput TCR immunosequencing, statistical association of individual TCRs with disease status, and machine learning. Broad study findings and their caveats: Strong co-occurrence of HLA alleles, especially DR and DQ, made assigning TCR associations to individual alleles difficult. An earlier analysis of approximately 570 of the donors showed that most TCR beta V segments appeared in productive rearrangements either about 90% or about 30% of the time, which broadly matched IMGT annotations. The authors suggested that the approach could potentially be generalized to other disease states and immunological phenotypes. A later analysis found that most CMV-associated TCR beta chains appeared HLA-restricted, with HLA associations seemingly driven largely by CMV exposure. For the cohort, immune exposure information was limited to CMV serostatus. The study gave a list of 150 to 200 TCR beta chains associated with cytomegalovirus. Because the 87-base-pair reads could not distinguish some IMGT-functional V segments, including TRBV6-2 and TRBV6-3, those segments were excluded. According to a later analysis, parvovirus B19, influenza, CMV and Epstein-Barr virus appeared linked to several top co-occurrence clusters. A further reported finding was that TCR beta sequences accurately predicted the HLA-A and HLA-B alleles for most subjects in the first cohort. A few of the identified cytomegalovirus-associated TCR beta chains were confirmed in vitro to be specific for cytomegalovirus antigens. According to a later analysis, TCR association rates differed among HLA loci, with DRB1 alleles showing the most associated TCRs and HLA-C alleles showing the fewest. The classifier was reported to diagnose cytomegalovirus status with high specificity and sensitivity in both the original and validation cohorts. A group of highly shared sequence variants was considered likely to be a technical artifact of the sequencing pipeline. Sequencing depth was assumed to be roughly uniform across donors in the presence/absence analyses, though that assumption may not hold. A later analysis found that HLA-associated TCR beta chains were more clonally expanded and had lower generation probabilities than equally common non-associated chains. Because counts were too low, approximately 18 rarely observed V segments, including chromosome 9 orphons, were excluded from the earlier analysis of several hundred of the donors. HLA typing was unavailable for some donors at each locus, so association tests used only the typed subset. Specific HLA alleles were associated with over 15,000 TCR beta sequences at a false discovery rate of 0.05 in a later analysis. Linkage disequilibrium might explain the correlated functional status among segregating V segments, but an unknown experimental factor could not be excluded. This cohort had only TCR beta chains sequenced, and the lack of alpha or paired-chain data limited which features could be detected. Compared with the roughly 720-donor mean, donors in an Asian-associated ancestry cluster had fewer N-insertions in productive TCRs, according to a later genetic analysis. Most TCR sequences were observed very rarely across donors, whereas some public TCRs were present in many individuals. In a later genetic analysis, a missense DCLRE1C variant was associated with V-gene and J-gene trimming of TCR beta chains, and the association was replicated in an independent cohort.

Library preparation used the immunoSEQ multiplex PCR assay. For the multiplex PCR, a mixture combining 60 forward primers for TCR Vbeta segments and 13 reverse primers for TCR Jbeta segments was used. A multiplex PCR assay on genomic DNA amplified the CDR3 region of rearranged TCR beta genes. The Illumina HiSeq System was used to sequence the amplified TCR beta libraries as 87-base-pair reads. The paper's processing steps were these. A later analysis tallied roughly 78 million unique TCR beta chains across the 650 to 750 repertoires, and approximately 12 million of those chains were shared by two or more donors. Raw reads were error-corrected and collapsed into unique sequences with a nearest-neighbor algorithm that merged closely related sequences to remove PCR and sequencing errors. Alignment of CDR3 sequences to IMGT reference sequences was used to assign V, D and J gene segments. For a sequence to be retained, at least a six-nucleotide match to both a V gene segment and a J gene segment was required. A rearrangement counted as productive if the CDR3 had no stop codons and remained in frame with V and J, and every other rearrangement counted as non-productive. Following IMGT convention, CDR3 was defined as the stretch from the second conserved V-encoded cysteine up to the conserved J-encoded phenylalanine. In an earlier analysis of just under 600 of the donors, sequences lacking an unambiguous match to a single V gene segment were excluded. An earlier analysis of a few hundred of the donors called V segments functional above 56.7% productive rearrangements and segregating when the between-donor standard deviation exceeded 5%. A statistical classification framework was built to diagnose cytomegalovirus status from the catalog of TCR beta chain sequences. A later analysis assigned V and J genes by comparing TCR nucleotide sequences with IMGT/GENE-DB human TR gene sequences. In a later analysis, CDR3 sequences and most-parsimonious VDJ recombination scenarios were assigned using the TCRdist pipeline. A later analysis defined each TCR beta chain by its CDR3 amino acid sequence plus V-gene family, and excluded reads lacking a unique V-gene family. To address suspected cross-contamination and a sequencing artifact, a later analysis removed 550 to 750 highly shared, low-generation-probability nucleotide sequences. For each public chain, a later analysis derived a clonal expansion index from normalized ranks of inferred template counts within each repertoire. In a later analysis, generation probabilities were computed using a VDJ recombination model fitted to out-of-frame rearrangements, and the results were checked against IGoR. Hypergeometric tests were used in a later analysis to score TCR-TCR, TCR-HLA and TCR-CMV co-occurrence, with a repertoire-size bias correction applied to the TCR pairs. To estimate false discovery rates, a later analysis permuted the HLA or CMV assignments 20 times. In a later analysis, co-occurring TCRs were grouped with DBSCAN, and TCRdist sequence similarity was added when clustering was performed within HLA-allele-positive subsets. For co-occurrence clustering, repertoires with fewer than 30,000 or more than 120,000 public chains were excluded, along with 4 to 6 repertoires with anomalous nucleotide sharing. The immuneACCESS repertoire file appears here via TCRdb, limited to in-frame rearrangements. These files lack a portion of the clones; in checked studies, under half of the deficit traces to unresolved V genes, and the cause of the others is not known. The D gene and trimming were derived from the DNA, and the V and J assignments and clone size from that table. This sample has under 200,000 clones in its table, and 82% of those were observed once. Of the sample, roughly 1.6% is held by the ten largest clones.

The cohort consisted of hundreds of healthy bone marrow donors. Cohort members were all nominally healthy when sampled, although unrecorded immune exposures were likely present. The donor was CMV seropositive and was included in the group of approximately 300 seropositive cohort members. Every donor gave a peripheral blood sample, and the peripheral blood mononuclear cells from that sample were used for TCR beta sequencing. Genomic DNA extraction from the blood cell samples was performed with the Qiagen DNeasy Blood Extraction Kit. The junction shows trimming of 5 bases on V and 8 bases on J, and the gene matches do not reach 3 bases of it. Sequences MDHEN (CDR1) and SYDVKM (CDR2) are obtained from the germline V gene. Including the terminal cysteine and phenylalanine, the CDR3 comprises 14 residues. Only the CDR3 portion is preserved as DNA: 42 bases, with reading frame beginning at the first base.

Comment on this clone: The antigen it binds to is not known. No per-base quality is available; no much larger clone lies one base away.

The sample taken for sequencing was PBMCs. This TCR came from a girl aged 5 to 17 in good health and CMV-seropositive. The chain joins TRBV28 to TRBJ1-6; 10 of the junction bases match TRBD1. For the CDR3, the sequence is CASSHGTGDSPLHF. The DNA sequence is as follows: TGTGCCAGCAGTCACGGGACAGGGGATTCACCCCTCCACTTT.